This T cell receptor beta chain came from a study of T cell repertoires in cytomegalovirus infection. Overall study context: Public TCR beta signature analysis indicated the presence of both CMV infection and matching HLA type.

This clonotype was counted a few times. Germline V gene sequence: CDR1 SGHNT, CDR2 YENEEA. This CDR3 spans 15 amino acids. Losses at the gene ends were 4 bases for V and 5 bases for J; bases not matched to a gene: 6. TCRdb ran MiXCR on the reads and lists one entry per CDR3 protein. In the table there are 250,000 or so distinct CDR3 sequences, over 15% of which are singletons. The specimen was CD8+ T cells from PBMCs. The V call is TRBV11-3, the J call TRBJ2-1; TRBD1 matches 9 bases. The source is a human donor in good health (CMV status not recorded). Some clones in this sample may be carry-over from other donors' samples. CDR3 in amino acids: CASSSIRDRDNEQFF. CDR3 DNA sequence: TGTGCCAGCAGCTCTATCCGGGACAGGGACAATGAGCAGTTCTTC.